The clone carrying this T cell receptor (beta chain) is large in the sample. This CDR3 has 17 amino acids. Per germline, CDR1 WNHNN and CDR2 SYGVQD (reference sequence). J lost 5 bases, V lost 1 base, and 11 bases had no gene match. This sample was taken from a study of CD4 and CD8 cells across lung adenocarcinoma regions. Via MiXCR, TCRdb re-called the PCR reads, giving one row per CDR3 protein. The sample yields thousands of distinct CDR3 sequences, 55% to 65% seen once. The chain carries TRBV10-1 and TRBJ2-5; 9 bases fit TRBD2. The sequence came from a female donor with lung adenocarcinoma. The CD4 and CD8 labels of this study may be unreliable. The sample taken for sequencing was CD4+ T cells from the center of a lung tumor. The CDR3 bases are TGCGCCAGCAGTGAGTTTCGGGGTAGCGGGGGTGAGGAGACCCAGTACTTC. Amino acids: CASSEFRGSGGEETQYF.